One and the same sample provided the 4 T cell receptor beta chains below, sequenced in a study of cytomegalovirus exposure and HLA in healthy donors. Vbeta (60) and Jbeta (13) primers were used in the PCR. Only in-frame clones appear in the TCRdb table, and some are missing; sequencing was by immunoSEQ multiplex PCR. The repertoire holds 110,000 or so clones, with over 65% as singletons. What was sequenced was PBMCs. Receptor source: a woman in her fifties or sixties in good health and CMV-seropositive.

The chain links TRBV6-5 to TRBJ1-1; unclear D gene. Germline-derived CDR1 and CDR2 are MNHEY and SVGAGI. Trimming shortened V by 2 bases and J by 0 bases, and 4 bases separated the two germline ends. The CDR3 is 13 amino acids. This chain's CDR3 is CASSYDLNTEAFF. For the CDR3, the DNA is TGTGCCAGCAGTTACGACTTGAACACTGAAGCTTTCTTT.

Details on this clone: At one of its ends the junction is not consistent with the germline gene, which may arise from a read error. The chain links TRBV4-2 to TRBJ2-1, with 8 positions matching TRBD1. CDR3 length: 15 amino acids. CDR1 and CDR2 from the germline V gene are LGHNA and YNFKEQ. The CDR3 loop is CASSKDRGIYNEQFF. The CDR3 DNA is TGTGCCAGCAGCAAAGACAGGGGAATCTACAATGAGCAGTTCTTC.

The chain uses TRBV5-4 and TRBJ1-3; weak D call: TRBD1 (6 bases). The CDR3 extends over 13 amino acids. V lost 4 bases, J lost 3 bases, and 8 bases lay in between. Germline CDR1 is SGHNT and CDR2 is YYREEE (reference sequence). DNA for the CDR3: TGTGCCAGCAGCCAGGACAGTGGAAACACCATATATTTT. Translated: CASSQDSGNTIYF.

V is TRBV7-8 and J is TRBJ2-7; the D gene is possibly TRBD1 (6 bases). The germline gives CDR1 SGHVS, CDR2 FQNEAQ. Deletions cut 7 bases from V and 1 base from J, with 17 bases between. The CDR3 spans 15 residues. CDR3 coding DNA: TGTGCCAGCACCCCTTACAGGGCTGGTTCCTACGAGCAGTACTTC. Translation: CASTPYRAGSYEQYF.